The rows below give T cell receptor beta chains drawn from one sample of a study of T cells in Graves' hyperthyroidism and ophthalmopathy. Via MiXCR, TCRdb re-called the multiplex PCR reads, giving one row per CDR3 protein. This sample has roughly 500,000 distinct CDR3 sequences; roughly 50% occur once, and the top ten carry around 20%. The sequenced sample was peripheral blood or thyroid tissue (not recorded which). These receptor sequences come from an adult woman with Graves' disease, either hyperthyroidism or ophthalmopathy (not recorded which). CDR3s include the opening cysteine and the closing phenylalanine or tryptophan. Each record gives: CDR3 protein, CDR3 DNA, D gene, V gene, J gene, clone size. D genes are given only for firm matches. Clone size, where shown, is once, few, many, or a class for clones that have expanded.

CDR3aa: CASSEAEGSTEAFF
CDR3nt: TGTGCCAGCAGTGAAGCGGAGGGGAGCACTGAAGCTTTCTTT
d_gene: NA
v_gene: TRBV2
j_gene: TRBJ1-1
abundance: many

CDR3aa: CASSLAGQGRSPLHF
CDR3nt: TGCGCCAGCAGCTTGGCCGGACAGGGACGTTCACCCCTCCACTTT
d_gene: TRBD1
v_gene: TRBV5-1
j_gene: TRBJ1-6
abundance: many

CDR3aa: CAISDAGVERYRQGEQYF
CDR3nt: TGTGCCATCAGTGATGCAGGGGTTGAGCGCTACCGACAAGGAGAGCAGTACTTC
d_gene: NA
v_gene: TRBV10-3
j_gene: TRBJ2-7
abundance: once

CDR3aa: CSTTQGSDQPQHF
CDR3nt: TGCAGTACAACACAGGGATCGGATCAGCCCCAGCATTTT
d_gene: NA
v_gene: TRBV20-1
j_gene: TRBJ1-5
abundance: many

CDR3aa: CASSARRGYSGANVLTF
CDR3nt: TGTGCCAGCAGCGCTAGGCGGGGGTACTCTGGGGCCAACGTCCTGACTTTC
d_gene: TRBD2
v_gene: TRBV7-9
j_gene: TRBJ2-6
abundance: NA

CDR3aa: CASMSERQPQQYF
CDR3nt: TGTGCCAGCATGTCCGAGAGGCAGCCCCAGCAGTACTTC
d_gene: NA
v_gene: TRBV7-9
j_gene: TRBJ2-7
abundance: NA

CDR3aa: CASSPLTGRINTEAFF
CDR3nt: TGTGCCAGCAGTCCCCTTACAGGGAGGATAAACACTGAAGCTTTCTTT
d_gene: NA
v_gene: TRBV12-3/TRBV12-4
j_gene: TRBJ1-1
abundance: many

CDR3aa: CASSLSPISNQPQHF
CDR3nt: TGTGCCAGCAGCTTATCCCCGATTAGCAATCAGCCCCAGCATTTT
d_gene: NA
v_gene: TRBV7-9
j_gene: TRBJ1-5
abundance: NA

CDR3aa: CSAWDRGRGYTF
CDR3nt: TGCAGTGCGTGGGACAGGGGGCGAGGCTACACCTTC
d_gene: TRBD1
v_gene: TRBV20-1
j_gene: TRBJ1-2
abundance: NA

CDR3aa: CATFTGKNTEAFF
CDR3nt: TGTGCCACCTTTACAGGGAAGAACACTGAAGCTTTCTTT
d_gene: NA
v_gene: TRBV10-3
j_gene: TRBJ1-1
abundance: once

CDR3aa: CSAWDLGSDTQYF
CDR3nt: TGCAGTGCTTGGGACTTAGGCTCAGATACGCAGTATTTT
d_gene: NA
v_gene: TRBV20-1
j_gene: TRBJ2-3
abundance: few

CDR3aa: CASSGTGAETQYF
CDR3nt: TGTGCCAGTAGTGGGACAGGGGCAGAGACCCAGTACTTC
d_gene: TRBD1
v_gene: TRBV19
j_gene: TRBJ2-5
abundance: many

CDR3aa: CASSPGGGVNQETQYF
CDR3nt: TGCGCCAGCAGCCCGGGAGGGGGCGTTAACCAAGAGACCCAGTACTTC
d_gene: NA
v_gene: TRBV5-1
j_gene: TRBJ2-5
abundance: NA

CDR3aa: CAWSVGCYGYTF
CDR3nt: TGTGCCTGGAGTGTGGGGTGCTATGGCTACACCTTC
d_gene: NA
v_gene: TRBV30
j_gene: TRBJ1-2
abundance: NA

CDR3aa: CASSPYSGGTGAFF
CDR3nt: TGCGCCAGCAGCCCCTACTCTGGGGGAACGGGAGCTTTCTTT
d_gene: NA
v_gene: TRBV5-1
j_gene: TRBJ1-1
abundance: NA

CDR3aa: CASSLTWDNYGYTF
CDR3nt: TGTGCCAGCAGTTTAACATGGGACAACTATGGCTACACCTTC
d_gene: NA
v_gene: TRBV12-3/TRBV12-4
j_gene: TRBJ1-2
abundance: NA

CDR3aa: CASSVLPGQINQPQHF
CDR3nt: TGTGCCAGCAGTGTTCTACCAGGACAGATCAATCAGCCCCAGCATTTT
d_gene: NA
v_gene: TRBV6-1
j_gene: TRBJ1-5
abundance: many

CDR3aa: CASSENTGNPGNTIYF
CDR3nt: TGTGCCAGCAGTGAAAACACAGGGAATCCTGGAAACACCATATATTTT
d_gene: NA
v_gene: TRBV2
j_gene: TRBJ1-3
abundance: few

CDR3aa: CASSESSDRSTYEQYF
CDR3nt: TGTGCCAGCAGTGAGAGTTCGGACAGGTCGACCTACGAGCAGTACTTC
d_gene: TRBD1
v_gene: TRBV2
j_gene: TRBJ2-7
abundance: NA

CDR3aa: CASSLVSGYEQYF
CDR3nt: TGTGCCAGCAGCTTAGTCTCGGGTTACGAGCAGTACTTC
d_gene: NA
v_gene: TRBV7-2
j_gene: TRBJ2-7
abundance: many

CDR3aa: CASSEEGAGANVLTF
CDR3nt: TGTGCCAGCAGTGAAGAGGGGGCTGGGGCCAACGTCCTGACTTTC
d_gene: NA
v_gene: TRBV6-1
j_gene: TRBJ2-6
abundance: many

CDR3aa: CSGVWGEVRETQYF
CDR3nt: TGCAGTGGGGTTTGGGGGGAGGTCCGGGAGACCCAGTACTTC
d_gene: NA
v_gene: TRBV20-1
j_gene: TRBJ2-5
abundance: many

CDR3aa: CSAYPNSRLTNEKLFF
CDR3nt: TGCAGTGCCTACCCCAACAGCCGGTTAACTAATGAAAAACTGTTTTTT
d_gene: NA
v_gene: TRBV20-1
j_gene: TRBJ1-4
abundance: many

CDR3aa: CASSREGREWNEQYF
CDR3nt: TGTGCCAGCAGCCGCGAGGGCAGGGAGTGGAACGAGCAGTACTTC
d_gene: NA
v_gene: TRBV11-2
j_gene: TRBJ2-7
abundance: many

CDR3aa: CASSSHSGYTF
CDR3nt: TGTGCCAGCAGTTCCCACAGTGGCTACACCTTC
d_gene: NA
v_gene: TRBV6-5
j_gene: TRBJ1-2
abundance: many

CDR3aa: CASSLRTSDEQYF
CDR3nt: TGCGCCAGCAGCTTGAGGACTAGCGACGAGCAGTACTTC
d_gene: TRBD2
v_gene: TRBV5-1
j_gene: TRBJ2-7
abundance: many

CDR3aa: CASSSGLAGGYETQYF
CDR3nt: TGTGCCAGCAGTTCGGGACTAGCGGGAGGGTACGAGACCCAGTACTTC
d_gene: TRBD2
v_gene: TRBV12-3/TRBV12-4
j_gene: TRBJ2-5
abundance: NA

CDR3aa: CASSEGDRGRGSPLHF
CDR3nt: TGTGCCAGCAGTGAGGGGGACCGGGGTAGAGGTTCACCCCTCCACTTT
d_gene: NA
v_gene: TRBV28
j_gene: TRBJ1-6
abundance: NA

CDR3aa: CASSSAGWNEKLFF
CDR3nt: TGTGCCAGCAGCTCCGCCGGGTGGAATGAAAAACTGTTTTTT
d_gene: NA
v_gene: TRBV7-2
j_gene: TRBJ1-4
abundance: few

CDR3aa: CASSRGQGNNSPLHF
CDR3nt: TGCGCCAGCAGCCGGGGACAGGGGAATAATTCACCCCTCCACTTT
d_gene: TRBD1
v_gene: TRBV5-1
j_gene: TRBJ1-6
abundance: NA

CDR3aa: CAIKTGQRDTGELFF
CDR3nt: TGTGCTATAAAGACAGGGCAAAGGGACACCGGGGAGCTGTTTTTT
d_gene: TRBD1
v_gene: TRBV28
j_gene: TRBJ2-2
abundance: once

CDR3aa: CASSEQGSRSGNQPQHF
CDR3nt: TGTGCCAGCAGTGAACAGGGGAGCAGGAGCGGCAATCAGCCCCAGCATTTT
d_gene: NA
v_gene: TRBV2
j_gene: TRBJ1-5
abundance: NA

CDR3aa: CSAVLAGGKTQYF
CDR3nt: TGCAGCGCAGTCCTAGCGGGAGGAAAGACCCAGTACTTC
d_gene: TRBD2
v_gene: TRBV29-1
j_gene: TRBJ2-5
abundance: NA

CDR3aa: CVSSLTRTGNEKLFF
CDR3nt: TGTGTCAGCAGCCTAACCCGGACAGGGAATGAAAAACTGTTTTTT
d_gene: TRBD1
v_gene: TRBV7-8
j_gene: TRBJ1-4
abundance: NA

CDR3aa: CASSSETANTEAFF
CDR3nt: TGTGCCAGCAGTTCCGAGACAGCGAACACTGAAGCTTTCTTT
d_gene: NA
v_gene: TRBV28
j_gene: TRBJ1-1
abundance: many

CDR3aa: CASSQEQGYSNQPQHF
CDR3nt: TGCGCCAGCAGCCAGGAACAGGGGTATAGCAATCAGCCCCAGCATTTT
d_gene: TRBD1
v_gene: TRBV4-1
j_gene: TRBJ1-5
abundance: many

CDR3aa: CASSLGASSYNSPLHF
CDR3nt: TGTGCCAGCAGCTTAGGTGCGAGCTCCTATAATTCACCCCTCCACTTT
d_gene: NA
v_gene: TRBV11-2
j_gene: TRBJ1-6
abundance: many

CDR3aa: CASSSYQPQHF
CDR3nt: TGTGCCAGCAGTTCATACCAGCCCCAGCATTTT
d_gene: NA
v_gene: TRBV28
j_gene: TRBJ1-5
abundance: few

CDR3aa: CASSIIPGGYQPQHF
CDR3nt: TGTGCCAGCAGCATTATTCCAGGGGGCTATCAGCCCCAGCATTTT
d_gene: TRBD1
v_gene: TRBV5-8
j_gene: TRBJ1-5
abundance: many

CDR3aa: CASSLGPDQPQHF
CDR3nt: TGTGCTAGCAGCTTGGGACCGGATCAGCCCCAGCATTTT
d_gene: NA
v_gene: TRBV7-7
j_gene: TRBJ1-5
abundance: many

CDR3aa: CASSINIEKLFF
CDR3nt: TGTGCCAGCAGCATTAATATTGAAAAACTGTTTTTT
d_gene: NA
v_gene: TRBV7-9
j_gene: TRBJ1-4
abundance: NA

CDR3aa: CASSLGGRGSGNTIYF
CDR3nt: TGTGCCAGCAGTTTGGGAGGCAGGGGGTCTGGAAACACCATATATTTT
d_gene: TRBD1
v_gene: TRBV12-3/TRBV12-4
j_gene: TRBJ1-3
abundance: NA

CDR3aa: CSGGTGELFF
CDR3nt: TGCAGCGGAGGGACAGGGGAGCTGTTTTTT
d_gene: NA
v_gene: TRBV20-1
j_gene: TRBJ2-2
abundance: NA

CDR3aa: CASSFRGRDYEQYF
CDR3nt: TGTGCCAGCAGTTTTCGCGGGAGGGACTACGAGCAGTACTTC
d_gene: TRBD2
v_gene: TRBV28
j_gene: TRBJ2-7
abundance: many

CDR3aa: CSARSRSGEAYSPLHF
CDR3nt: TGCAGTGCTAGAAGCCGTTCGGGGGAGGCCTATTCACCCCTCCACTTT
d_gene: NA
v_gene: TRBV20-1
j_gene: TRBJ1-6
abundance: NA

CDR3aa: CASSSVKTQYF
CDR3nt: TGTGCCAGCAGTTCCGTTAAGACCCAGTACTTC
d_gene: NA
v_gene: TRBV12-3/TRBV12-4
j_gene: TRBJ2-5
abundance: NA

CDR3aa: CASSERGGPSNYGYTF
CDR3nt: TGTGCCAGCAGTGAGCGGGGAGGGCCTTCTAACTATGGCTACACCTTC
d_gene: NA
v_gene: TRBV2
j_gene: TRBJ1-2
abundance: once

CDR3aa: CSAPLSARGEEKLFF
CDR3nt: TGCAGTGCCCCCCTGTCGGCCAGGGGAGAGGAAAAACTGTTTTTT
d_gene: NA
v_gene: TRBV20-1
j_gene: TRBJ1-4
abundance: many

CDR3aa: CASSGLRLKGNTIYF
CDR3nt: TGTGCCAGCTCCGGGCTTCGACTCAAGGGAAACACCATATATTTT
d_gene: NA
v_gene: TRBV19
j_gene: TRBJ1-3
abundance: many

CDR3aa: CASTTSTEAFF
CDR3nt: TGTGCCAGCACTACTAGCACTGAAGCTTTCTTT
d_gene: NA
v_gene: TRBV19
j_gene: TRBJ1-1
abundance: NA

CDR3aa: CASSVSSGRAEETQYF
CDR3nt: TGTGCCAGCAGCGTTTCAAGCGGGAGGGCCGAAGAGACCCAGTACTTC
d_gene: TRBD2
v_gene: TRBV9
j_gene: TRBJ2-5
abundance: NA